One and the same sample provided the 25 T cell receptor beta chains below, sequenced in a study of blood T cells in healthy people across ages. Then a second PCR, running about 6 to 11 cycles, was carried out with a sample-barcoded 5' primer and a J-beta primer mix. TCRdb reprocessed the 5' RACE reads with MiXCR, giving one entry per CDR3 protein. The sample lists nearly 800,000 distinct CDR3 sequences, around a quarter seen once, with 3% to 4% in the top ten. In addition, the sample was reused for a study of T cells of mothers and their children.

Sequencing input: blood. The receptors come from a boy younger than 18 in good health.

This chain connects TRBV29-1 to TRBJ2-3, with 8 nucleotides matching TRBD2. CDR1 and CDR2 from the germline V gene are SQVTM and ANQGSEA. The V segment lost 2 bases and the J segment 5 bases; nucleotides outside the gene matches: 6. The CDR3 has 14 residues. The CDR3 DNA reads as TGCAGCGTTGAATCGGGACTAGGAATAGATACGCAGTATTTT. Protein: CSVESGLGIDTQYF.

This clonotype was seen a few times. The gene calls are TRBV12-5 and TRBJ2-5; no clear D gene. The J call is doubtful: the DNA matches TRBJ2-1 better. The length of the CDR3 is 19 residues. Germline V gives CDR1 LGHNT, CDR2 FRNRAP. In nucleotides, the CDR3 is TGTGCTAGTGGTTTGGTACAAACCTTTAGCACAGATCGTAACAATGAGCAGTTCTTC. It translates to CASGLVQTFSTDRNNEQFF.

This chain uses TRBV12-3 or TRBV12-4 with TRBJ2-5; D is possibly TRBD1 (5 bases). V lost 7 bases to trimming and J lost 3 bases, with 27 bases between them. This CDR3 has 18 residues. Here the CDR3 DNA reads TGTGCCAGCACCACCTATTTGGGGCTACACCGGGCAGAAGAGACCCAGTACTTC. Translation: CASTTYLGLHRAEETQYF.

This clonotype has only a few counts. The J gene is TRBJ2-1, the V gene TRBV5-8, with a possible D match to TRBD1 (6 bases). CDR1 is SGHTS and CDR2 is YDEGEE in the germline V gene. CDR3 size: 13 residues. V was shortened by 3 bases and J by 4 bases, with 8 bases between the two germline ends. CDR3 DNA sequence: TGTGCCAGCAGCTGGGACATTTACAATGAGCAGTTCTTC. It encodes CASSWDIYNEQFF.

This chain uses TRBV28 with TRBJ2-1; D is uncertain. The CDR3 runs 14 residues. Germline lookup yields CDR1 MDHEN and CDR2 SYDVKM. V was pared by 3 bases and J by 4 bases, with 10 bases between. The CDR3 loop is CASSFSPGYNEQFF. As DNA, the CDR3 is TGTGCCAGCAGTTTTTCCCCGGGTTACAATGAGCAGTTCTTC.

This clonotype was counted once. The genes are TRBV29-1 and TRBJ2-1; 13 nucleotides line up with TRBD2. V lost 7 bases and J lost 9; bases outside the gene matches: 3. The CDR3 extends over 12 amino acids. The germline V gene has CDR1 SQVTM and CDR2 ANQGSEA. CDR3 amino acids: CSAGLAGAEQFF. The CDR3 bases are TGCAGCGCCGGACTAGCGGGAGCTGAGCAGTTCTTC.

There are a few counts of this clonotype. The J gene is TRBJ2-7, the V gene TRBV12-3 or TRBV12-4, with 11 bases lining up with TRBD2. The V gene end was trimmed by 5 bases and the J gene end by 2 bases; junction bases not matched to a gene: 8. The CDR3 extends over 16 amino acids. In DNA, the CDR3 is TGTGCCAGCAGTGGACCGGGACTAGCGGAGACCTACGAGCAGTACTTC. Translation: CASSGPGLAETYEQYF.

The chain uses TRBV29-1 and TRBJ2-1; 9 nucleotides align to TRBD1. Germline V CDR1 and CDR2: SQVTM, ANQGSEA. The V and J ends lost 1 base and 0 bases, in that order; junction bases with no gene match: 10. The CDR3 has 18 amino acids. The CDR3 here is CSVEGTGEGLSSYNEQFF. CDR3 nucleotide sequence: TGCAGCGTTGAAGGGACAGGGGAAGGATTGAGCTCCTACAATGAGCAGTTCTTC.

CDR3 amino acids: CASRCRDRGPRNTGELFF. CDR3 nucleotide sequence: TGTGCCAGCAGATGCCGGGACAGGGGGCCTCGGAACACCGGGGAGCTGTTTTTT. The chain couples TRBV14 to TRBJ2-2, with TRBD1 identical over 12 bases. CDR1 is SGHDN, CDR2 FVKESK, per germline. With V trimmed by 6 bases and J by 1 base, 9 bases remained unmatched. The CDR3 is 18 amino acids.

The chain recombines TRBV24-1 with TRBJ2-5; the D is unclear. This CDR3 contains 15 residues. The germline V gene has CDR1 KGHDR and CDR2 SFDVKD. Trimming left V 7 bases short and J 3 bases short, with 17 bases between. The CDR3 reads CATSPGVRREETQYF. The CDR3, as DNA: TGTGCCACCAGCCCCGGAGTCCGACGGGAAGAGACCCAGTACTTC.

V and J are TRBV5-1 and TRBJ1-2; D is perhaps TRBD1 (5 bases). Germline values: CDR1 SGHRS, CDR2 YFSETQ. Between the trimmed V and J ends, which lost 0 bases and 2 bases, there was a span of 8 bases. CDR3 length: 14 residues. Here the CDR3 DNA reads TGCGCCAGCAGCTTGGAAAGGGGCAACTATGGCTACACCTTC. It codes for CASSLERGNYGYTF.

The chain has TRBV14 and TRBJ1-2; D is unclear. Trimming took 1 base from V and 2 from J, leaving 5 bases between them. The CDR3 extends over 13 amino acids. Germline V gene sequence: CDR1 SGHDN, CDR2 FVKESK. CDR3 in amino acids: CASSQGLNYGYTF. The CDR3 nucleotides are TGTGCCAGCAGCCAAGGACTCAACTATGGCTACACCTTC.

This clonotype was seen more than once but under ten times. The chain recombines TRBV7-2 with TRBJ2-7, with 8 bases that match TRBD2. Germline loops: CDR1 SGHTA, CDR2 FQGNSA. The CDR3 sequence is 14 residues long. V shed 5 bases, J shed 4 bases, and the junction held 7 bases outside the gene matches. The CDR3 DNA sequence: TGTGCCAGCAGCCTACCGGGACTAGAGTACGAGCAGTACTTC. Translated: CASSLPGLEYEQYF.

This clonotype was detected a few times. V usage is TRBV7-2 and J usage is TRBJ2-5; D possibly corresponds to TRBD1 (6 bases). V dropped 5 bases and J dropped 5 bases, with 18 bases sitting between them. The CDR3 has 15 amino acids. The V gene's germline CDR1 is SGHTA and CDR2 FQGNSA. The CDR3 DNA reads as TGTGCCAGCAGCATGCTCAGGACAGTTACGGAGACCCAGTACTTC. It encodes CASSMLRTVTETQYF.

This chain uses TRBV10-3 with TRBJ2-7; D is possibly TRBD1 (5 bases). With 0 bases removed from V and 0 bases from J, the gap between germline ends came to 15 bases. The CDR3 length is 17 residues. The germline CDR1 and CDR2 sequences are ENHRY and SYGVKD. The CDR3 DNA reads TGTGCCATCAGTGAGTCGACAGCCAGTAAAATCTCCTACGAGCAGTACTTC. Translated, it gives CAISESTASKISYEQYF.

The table lists this clonotype with a few counts. The chain is built from TRBV6-2 or TRBV6-3 and TRBJ1-2; 9 bases line up with TRBD1. The germline V gene has CDR1 MNHEY and CDR2 SVGEGT. Trimming at V came to 7 bases and at J to 4 bases, leaving 10 bases not matched to a gene. The CDR3 spans 15 residues. The DNA of the CDR3 is TGTGCCAGCACCACCGGGGACAGGGAGCGCTATGGCTACACCTTC. This sequence encodes CASTTGDRERYGYTF.

The chain uses TRBV27 and TRBJ1-3; D unclear. The CDR3 sequence is 14 residues long. Trimming took 3 bases from V and 2 from J, leaving 8 bases between them. CDR1 is MNHEY and CDR2 is SMNVEV in the germline V gene (reference sequence). The CDR3 region has the DNA TGTGCCAGCAGTTTTCAGGCCCCTGGAAACACCATATATTTT. It encodes CASSFQAPGNTIYF.

This clonotype was recorded many times. J is TRBJ2-5 and V is TRBV27; the match to TRBD2 covers 10 bases. The CDR3 consists of 13 residues. Looked up from germline, CDR1 is MNHEY and CDR2 is SMNVEV (reference sequence). Losses at the gene ends were 5 bases for V and 5 bases for J; bases not matched to a gene: 2. The CDR3 coding sequence is TGTGCCAGCAGTCTGACTAGCGGGGAGACCCAGTACTTC. Protein: CASSLTSGETQYF.

There are a few counts of this clonotype. CDR3 sequence: CASSLQQGGGDTQYF. In DNA, the CDR3 is TGTGCCAGCAGCTTACAACAGGGGGGAGGAGATACGCAGTATTTT. The chain recombines TRBV7-9 with TRBJ2-3; 8 bases fit TRBD1. V shed 2 bases and J 5 bases; nucleotides not matched to a gene: 6. This CDR3 region has 15 residues. Germline CDR1 is SEHNR and CDR2 is FQNEAQ (reference sequence).

This clonotype was found a few times. The chain couples TRBV28 to TRBJ2-7; 10 nucleotides line up with TRBD1. This CDR3 spans 15 amino acids. After removal of 5 bases from V and 1 base from J, the junction contained 5 bases not matched to a gene. The germline V gene has CDR1 MDHEN and CDR2 SYDVKM. In DNA form, the CDR3 reads TGTGCCAGCAGTCCTCCGGGACAGGGGTCCTACGAGCAGTACTTC. It is translated as CASSPPGQGSYEQYF.

This clonotype was seen ten or more times. The chain combines TRBV28 with TRBJ2-5; no clear D. Germline V lookup: CDR1 MDHEN, CDR2 SYDVKM. Trimming stripped 5 bases from V and 5 bases from J, with 6 bases between. This CDR3 comprises 11 residues. The DNA for the CDR3 is TGTGCCAGCAGTGAAAGGGAGACCCAGTACTTC. Protein product: CASSERETQYF.

This clonotype came up a few times. The rearrangement uses TRBV20-1 and TRBJ2-2; no clear D gene. Germline V gene sequence: CDR1 DFQATT, CDR2 SNEGSKA (reference sequence). The CDR3 sequence is 14 residues long. Trimming took off 3 bases at V and 3 bases at J, with 11 bases between the two ends. As DNA, the CDR3 is TGCAGTGCTAGTTTGTCAGCAGACACCGGGGAGCTGTTTTTT. This encodes CSASLSADTGELFF.

This clonotype was seen a handful of times. The CDR3 protein is CSARDLGAGGETQYF. The DNA of the CDR3 is TGCAGTGCTAGAGATCTTGGGGCAGGGGGAGAGACCCAGTACTTC. V and J are TRBV20-1 and TRBJ2-5; TRBD1 matches at 7 bases. CDR3 length: 15 amino acids. Germline V lookup: CDR1 DFQATT, CDR2 SNEGSKA (reference sequence). J was trimmed by 4 bases and V by 0 bases; bases with no gene match: 8.

The rearrangement uses TRBV29-1 and TRBJ1-3; TRBD1 is a possible D gene (6 bases). The CDR3 spans 15 residues. V lost 0 bases to trimming and J lost 0 bases, with 9 bases between them. Germline lookup yields CDR1 SQVTM and CDR2 ANQGSEA. The CDR3 DNA follows: TGCAGCGTTGAAGACAGGGGCCTCTCTGGAAACACCATATATTTT. Translating it yields CSVEDRGLSGNTIYF.

For this clonotype: The junction does not match germline at one end; this may be a read error. The chain links TRBV9 to TRBJ2-1, with D perhaps matching TRBD2 (6 bases). The CDR3 extends over 15 amino acids. Germline V gene sequence: CDR1 SGDLS, CDR2 YYNGEE. The CDR3 loop reads CASSHTGTSSNEQFF. In nucleotides, the CDR3 is TGTGCCAGCAGCCATACCGGGACTTCCTCCAATGAGCAGTTCTTC.